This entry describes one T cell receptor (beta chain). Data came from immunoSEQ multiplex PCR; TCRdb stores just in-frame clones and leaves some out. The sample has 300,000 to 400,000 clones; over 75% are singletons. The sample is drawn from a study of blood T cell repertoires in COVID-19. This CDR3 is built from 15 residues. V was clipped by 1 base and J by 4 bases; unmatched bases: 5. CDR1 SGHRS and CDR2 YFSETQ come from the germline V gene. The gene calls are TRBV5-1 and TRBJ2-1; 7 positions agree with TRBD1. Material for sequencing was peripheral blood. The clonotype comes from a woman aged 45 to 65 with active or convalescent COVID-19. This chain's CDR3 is CASSLTGERYNEQFF. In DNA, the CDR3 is TGCGCCAGCAGCTTGACAGGGGAGAGATACAATGAGCAGTTCTTC.